This T cell receptor (beta chain) was obtained from a study of blood T cell repertoires in COVID-19. The overall study: T cells, B-cell-depleted T cells, or PBMCs supplied cDNA or gDNA.

Participants' reported clinical history set cohort assignment. Among Cohort 3 donors, those recovered had two negative PCRs, clearance, or symptom resolution. The CDR3 extends over 13 amino acids. The V gene's germline CDR1 is LNHNV and CDR2 YYDKDF (reference sequence). The V and J ends lost 2 bases and 5 bases respectively, with 9 bases between them. Authors' processing steps: Using reference gene primer amplification, nucleated cell counts were estimated. Profiled with immunoSEQ multiplex PCR; TCRdb holds only in-frame clones, not every one. Clone size and the V and J calls come from that table; the DNA yielded D and trimming. The sample lists a few hundred thousand clones, roughly nine tenths seen once, with 1.1% in the top ten.

The sample comprised PBMCs or T cells enriched from blood (not recorded which). The receptor's source is a man aged 25 to 45 who had recovered from COVID-19. The chain employs TRBV15 and TRBJ2-5; D may be TRBD1 (5 bases). The CDR3: CATSRQGSETQYF. CDR3 nucleotide sequence: TGTGCCACCAGCAGACAGGGATCGGAGACCCAGTACTTC.